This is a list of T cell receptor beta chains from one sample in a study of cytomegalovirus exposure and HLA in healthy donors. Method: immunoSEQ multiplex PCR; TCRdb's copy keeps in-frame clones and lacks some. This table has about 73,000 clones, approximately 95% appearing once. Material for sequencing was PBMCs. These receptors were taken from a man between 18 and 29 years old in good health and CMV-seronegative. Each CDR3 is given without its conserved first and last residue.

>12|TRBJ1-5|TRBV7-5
VRSLDINGQPQH
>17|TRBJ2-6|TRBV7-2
ASSSRAGTSVSGANVLT
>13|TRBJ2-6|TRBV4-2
ASSQSFSGANVLT
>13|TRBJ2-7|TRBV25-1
ASSIGTSTSYEQY
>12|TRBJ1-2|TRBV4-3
ASSQGGQGEGYT
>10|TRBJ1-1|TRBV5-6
ASSSITREAF
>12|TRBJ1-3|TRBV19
ASSITGSGNTIY
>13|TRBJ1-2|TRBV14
ASSLAGSTGYGYT
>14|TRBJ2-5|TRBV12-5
ASGLRSWGEPETQY
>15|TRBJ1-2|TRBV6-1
ASSEGGFGQYNYGYT
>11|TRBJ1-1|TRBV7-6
ASSSDSNTEAF
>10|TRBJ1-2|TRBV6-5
ASTTLGRRYT
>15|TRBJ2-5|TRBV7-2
ASRGPKRGGPEETQY
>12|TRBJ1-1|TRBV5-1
ASSLVRVNTEAF
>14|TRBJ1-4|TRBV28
ASSRLSLGVYEKLF
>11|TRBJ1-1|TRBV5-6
ASSLGGGTEAF